The following is a T cell receptor (beta chain) sequence with its context. The data are from a study of cytomegalovirus exposure and HLA in healthy donors. The PCR made use of 60 Vbeta and 13 Jbeta primers. Method: immunoSEQ multiplex PCR; TCRdb's copy keeps in-frame clones and lacks some. The sample consists of nearly 200,000 clones, roughly 80% of them appearing once. The TCR originated in a woman under 40 in good health and CMV-seropositive. What was sequenced was PBMCs.

The CDR3 sequence: CASSAMVGNQPQHF. As DNA, the CDR3 is TGCGCCAGCAGCGCTATGGTGGGCAATCAGCCCCAGCATTTT. This sequence joins TRBV4-3 and TRBJ1-5; D unresolved. The CDR3 extends over 14 amino acids. Looked up from germline, CDR1 is LGHNA and CDR2 is YSLEER. Trimming left V 5 bases short and J 2 bases short, with 10 bases between.